Listed below are T cell receptor beta chains from one sample, sequenced in a study of long-term antiretroviral therapy in people with HIV. Generated by immunoSEQ multiplex PCR, the TCRdb table keeps only in-frame clones and is missing some. Of 20,000 to 25,000 clones in the sample, roughly 84% were seen once. Sequenced material: unsorted PBMCs, taken 0.2 years before starting antiretroviral therapy. The source of these receptors is a man in his late teens or twenties with HIV. Both conserved end residues are part of each CDR3. A D gene is named only where the DNA matches it firmly.

d_gene: NA
v_gene: TRBV6-6
j_gene: TRBJ2-1
CDR3aa: CASSYPSLDNEQFF

d_gene: NA
v_gene: TRBV21-1
j_gene: TRBJ1-5
CDR3aa: CASREDRETVNQPQHF

d_gene: NA
v_gene: TRBV7-7
j_gene: TRBJ2-5
CDR3aa: CASSLGTGSLAQYF

d_gene: TRBD2
v_gene: TRBV5-1
j_gene: TRBJ2-3
CDR3aa: CASSLVAGSTDTQYF

d_gene: TRBD2
v_gene: TRBV5-6
j_gene: TRBJ2-1
CDR3aa: CASSYGGGSGSYNEQFF

d_gene: TRBD1
v_gene: TRBV6-4
j_gene: TRBJ2-1
CDR3aa: CASSETGSHEQFF

d_gene: NA
v_gene: TRBV19
j_gene: TRBJ1-1
CDR3aa: CASRAGMNTEAFF

d_gene: TRBD1
v_gene: TRBV28
j_gene: TRBJ1-2
CDR3aa: CASGGGETGDNYGYTF

d_gene: NA
v_gene: TRBV4-3
j_gene: TRBJ1-4
CDR3aa: CASSQVGEKLFF

d_gene: NA
v_gene: TRBV4-2
j_gene: TRBJ2-7
CDR3aa: CASSQEAGSYEQYF

d_gene: NA
v_gene: TRBV5-4
j_gene: TRBJ1-1
CDR3aa: CASSPGTAVGEAFF

d_gene: TRBD2
v_gene: TRBV7-2
j_gene: TRBJ2-1
CDR3aa: CASSLSVAGDNEQFF

d_gene: NA
v_gene: TRBV4-3
j_gene: TRBJ2-5
CDR3aa: CASSPCSGVEEETQYF

d_gene: NA
v_gene: TRBV6-6
j_gene: TRBJ2-3
CDR3aa: CASRPFSGTDTQYF

d_gene: TRBD1
v_gene: TRBV18
j_gene: TRBJ1-4
CDR3aa: CASSPGQAKLFF

d_gene: TRBD1
v_gene: TRBV5-1
j_gene: TRBJ2-5
CDR3aa: CASSLRQGGQETQYF

d_gene: NA
v_gene: TRBV11-2
j_gene: TRBJ2-7
CDR3aa: CASSSFSYEQYF